This T cell receptor (beta chain) was profiled in a study of T cells in Graves' hyperthyroidism and ophthalmopathy. Study observations and caveats: Researchers found most expanded thyroid clonotypes above 0.001 in blood as well.

Hyperthyroidism patients were newly diagnosed, had disease duration under 2 months, and were aged 18 to 65 years. RNA transcripts were the template for amplifying TCR beta CDR3 regions. HTBI primers were employed in a first-round RT-PCR of the TCR CDR3. TCRdb processed the multiplex PCR reads anew with MiXCR; each CDR3 protein has one entry. The data show 300,000 or so distinct CDR3 sequences, 16% seen once. Germline values: CDR1 SGHRS, CDR2 YFSETQ. Trimming removed 4 bases from V and 1 base from J; junction bases left unmatched: 3. The CDR3 sequence is 16 residues long. To note about this clonotype: Its antigen is unidentified.

The sequence was obtained from a man in his thirties or forties with Graves' hyperthyroidism. Source material: blood. The chain combines TRBV5-1 with TRBJ2-2, with 11 bases that match TRBD2. As DNA, the CDR3 is TGCGCCAGCAGCCCCACTAGCGGGGGGAACACCGGGGAGCTGTTTTTT. Translated, it gives CASSPTSGGNTGELFF.